These 2 T cell receptor beta chains originate from one sample sequenced in a study of beta chain features in type 1 diabetes (dated by TCRdb to 2016 to 2019). The library relied on the immunoSEQ multiplex PCR assay. The entire amount of isolated RNA was reverse transcribed using the High Capacity cDNA Reverse Transcription Kit, so the sequenced TCRB transcripts were expressed ones. TCRdb took this table from immuneACCESS and kept in-frame rearrangements with V and J called. Such tables lack part of the clones; where checked against another copy, unresolved V genes explain under half of the gap, and the rest is unexplained. Here the sample has about 320,000 clones; about 14% occur a single time. The top ten clonotypes cover more than 6.5% of the sample. The sample taken for sequencing was central memory CD4+ T cells from blood. The source is a man between 25 and 39 years old in good health.

The CDR3, as DNA: TGTGCCAGCAGCCCAGAGGGACGAAGCTACACTGAAGCTTTCTTT. Residues: CASSPEGRSYTEAFF. The chain recombines TRBV7-2 with TRBJ1-1; tentatively, D is TRBD1 (5 bases). The CDR3 has 15 amino acids. Germline lookup yields CDR1 SGHTA and CDR2 FQGNSA. Between the trimmed V and J ends, which lost 5 bases and 3 bases, there was a span of 16 bases.

This chain links TRBV4-1 with TRBJ2-3; D remains ambiguous. This CDR3 is 15 amino acids long. Trimming removed 2 bases from V and 1 base from J, with 10 bases in between. CDR1 is MGHRA and CDR2 is YSYEKL in the germline V gene. The CDR3 region has the DNA TGCGCCAGCAGCCAAAGGGCAGTCGGCACAGATACGCAGTATTTT. Translating it yields CASSQRAVGTDTQYF.